This is a list of T cell receptor beta chains from one sample in a study of cytomegalovirus exposure and HLA in healthy donors. Produced via immunoSEQ multiplex PCR; TCRdb's table is partial and in-frame only. The data show 150,000 or so clones, about 69% seen once. Source material: PBMCs. Receptors originate from a human donor in good health. The CDR3 runs from the conserved cysteine through the conserved F or W. D genes are given only for firm matches. Only some rows state a clone size, as once, few, many or a class for expanded clones.

J gene: TRBJ1-5
V gene: TRBV7-9
D gene: TRBD1
clone size: once
CDR3 DNA: TGTGCCAGCAGCTTAACGGCCGCAGGGGGCGGTCAGCCCCAGCATTTT
CDR3 protein: CASSLTAAGGGQPQHF

J gene: TRBJ1-2
V gene: TRBV5-1
D gene: .
clone size: .
CDR3 DNA: TGCGCCAGCAGCTTATTATCAGGGGAAGACTATGGCTACACCTTC
CDR3 protein: CASSLLSGEDYGYTF

J gene: TRBJ1-1
V gene: TRBV29-1
D gene: TRBD1
clone size: .
CDR3 DNA: TGCAGCGTTGAAGCGAGCAGGGGGTTTCTCCGGAACACTGAAGCTTTCTTT
CDR3 protein: CSVEASRGFLRNTEAFF

J gene: TRBJ2-3
V gene: TRBV19
D gene: .
clone size: .
CDR3 DNA: TGTGCCAGTAGCCCCCTGGTTGGAGAAATTAGCACAGATACGCAGTATTTT
CDR3 protein: CASSPLVGEISTDTQYF

J gene: TRBJ2-3
V gene: TRBV5-6
D gene: TRBD2
clone size: .
CDR3 DNA: TGTGCCAGCAGCTTGGAGACTAGCGGGGGTGCAGATACGCAGTATTTT
CDR3 protein: CASSLETSGGADTQYF

J gene: TRBJ2-3
V gene: TRBV25-1
D gene: TRBD1
clone size: .
CDR3 DNA: TGTGCCAGCAGTGGATACTCAGGGGGCGGGACAGATACGCAGTATTTT
CDR3 protein: CASSGYSGGGTDTQYF

J gene: TRBJ1-1
V gene: TRBV19
D gene: .
clone size: .
CDR3 DNA: TGTGCCAGTACTCTAGGGAACACTGAAGCTTTCTTT
CDR3 protein: CASTLGNTEAFF

J gene: TRBJ2-1
V gene: TRBV5-1
D gene: TRBD2
clone size: once
CDR3 DNA: TGCGCCAGCAGCTTGGGGGGGGTAGCGGGGTACAATGAGCAGTTCTTC
CDR3 protein: CASSLGGVAGYNEQFF

J gene: TRBJ1-2
V gene: TRBV6-5
D gene: TRBD1
clone size: .
CDR3 DNA: TGTGCCAGCAGTTACACAGGGGGTCCTAACTATGGCTACACCTTC
CDR3 protein: CASSYTGGPNYGYTF

J gene: TRBJ1-1
V gene: TRBV7-6
D gene: TRBD1
clone size: .
CDR3 DNA: TGTGCCAGCAGCTACGGCAACGCAGGGGGCCCTGAAGCTTTCTTT
CDR3 protein: CASSYGNAGGPEAFF

J gene: TRBJ1-2
V gene: TRBV11-2
D gene: .
clone size: .
CDR3 DNA: TGTGCCAGCAGCTTAAGCGCTAACTATGGCTACACCTTC
CDR3 protein: CASSLSANYGYTF

J gene: TRBJ2-7
V gene: TRBV7-8
D gene: TRBD1
clone size: few
CDR3 DNA: TGTGCCAGCAGCTCACCAAACAGGGGTCTCTCCTACGAGCAGTACTTC
CDR3 protein: CASSSPNRGLSYEQYF

J gene: TRBJ2-3
V gene: TRBV5-6
D gene: TRBD1
clone size: .
CDR3 DNA: TGTGCCAGCCGTGCCCCTCTGGGACAGAGCACAGATACGCAGTATTTT
CDR3 protein: CASRAPLGQSTDTQYF

J gene: TRBJ2-5
V gene: TRBV5-1
D gene: .
clone size: few
CDR3 DNA: TGCGCCAGCGGGGCCCACCAGGAAGAGACCCAGTACTTC
CDR3 protein: CASGAHQEETQYF

J gene: TRBJ1-2
V gene: TRBV5-1
D gene: .
clone size: .
CDR3 DNA: TGCGCCAGCAGCCGCACCTACTCAGACTCCTCTAGAGGCTACACCTTC
CDR3 protein: CASSRTYSDSSRGYTF

J gene: TRBJ1-2
V gene: TRBV13
D gene: .
clone size: .
CDR3 DNA: TGTGCCAGCAGGCAGGGAGGTGGCTACACCTTC
CDR3 protein: CASRQGGGYTF

J gene: TRBJ2-3
V gene: TRBV5-1
D gene: TRBD2
clone size: .
CDR3 DNA: TGCGCCAGCAGCCCCTTAGCGGGGGGCCGCCCAGATACGCAGTATTTT
CDR3 protein: CASSPLAGGRPDTQYF